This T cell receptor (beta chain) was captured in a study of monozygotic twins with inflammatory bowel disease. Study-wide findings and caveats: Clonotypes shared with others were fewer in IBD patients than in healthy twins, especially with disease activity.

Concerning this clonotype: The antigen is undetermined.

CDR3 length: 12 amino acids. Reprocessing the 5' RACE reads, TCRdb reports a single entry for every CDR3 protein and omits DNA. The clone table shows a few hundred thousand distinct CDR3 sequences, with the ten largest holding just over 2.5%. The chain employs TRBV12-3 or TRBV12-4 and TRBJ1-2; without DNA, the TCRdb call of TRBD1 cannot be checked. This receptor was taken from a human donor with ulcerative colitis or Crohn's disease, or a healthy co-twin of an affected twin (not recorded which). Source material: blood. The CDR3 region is CASSDRGYGYTF.